The clone carrying this T cell receptor (beta chain) is a singleton in its sample. The repertoire was sequenced with immunoSEQ multiplex PCR; TCRdb's copy has only in-frame clones and lacks some. The repertoire holds 110,000 to 150,000 clones, with 80% to 95% as singletons. The data derive from a study of T cell responses to AZD1222 COVID-19 vaccine. Trimming cost V 6 bases and J 8 bases, with 14 bases left between them. The CDR3 totals 13 residues. Germline CDR1 and CDR2: MNHNS and SASEGT. This receptor was taken from an adult in good health. The rearrangement links TRBV6-1 to TRBJ1-5; D remains unclear. The sequencing used peripheral blood, collected on day 0 of MenACWY control vaccination. The CDR3 DNA reads TGTGCCAGCAGGTCCGATGGGTTTAAGCCCCAGCATTTT. It yields the protein CASRSDGFKPQHF.